These 18 T cell receptor beta chains originate from one sample sequenced in a study of T cell changes during pregnancy in multiple sclerosis. This table comes from immunoSEQ multiplex PCR, and its TCRdb copy is limited to in-frame clones, with some not included. The sample gives 22,000 or so clones, approximately 91% of which show up once; around 0.63% is in the top ten. The material was CD4+ T cells from peripheral blood mononuclear cells, obtained after pregnancy. The origin of the receptors is a female donor in good health, enrolled as a control in a pregnancy study.

The chain employs TRBV6-5 and TRBJ2-1; 7 positions agree with TRBD2. There are 14 residues in the CDR3. Germline CDR1 is MNHEY and CDR2 is SVGAGI. V lost 6 bases, J lost 6 bases, and 8 bases stayed unmatched. CDR3 region: CASSSPWGGNEQFF. For the CDR3, the DNA is TGTGCCAGCAGCTCCCCGTGGGGGGGCAATGAGCAGTTCTTC.

This rearrangement joins TRBV9 to TRBJ1-2, with D perhaps matching TRBD1 (5 bases). Per germline, CDR1 SGDLS and CDR2 YYNGEE. The V end was cut by 6 bases, the J end by 4 bases, with 16 bases between. The CDR3 runs to 14 residues. CDR3 region: CASTRIGGGYGYTF. Written as DNA, the CDR3 is TGTGCCAGCACCAGAATCGGGGGTGGCTATGGCTACACCTTC.

In this sample, this clone turned up once. The J gene is TRBJ1-1, the V gene TRBV6-4; possible D gene TRBD1, 5 bases. Germline V gene sequence: CDR1 MRHNA, CDR2 SNTAGT. The CDR3 sequence is 15 residues long. V was shortened by 8 bases and J by 0 bases, with 16 bases between the two germline ends. In nucleotides, the CDR3 is TGTGCCAGCCGACGGGAGGGGCGGGTGAACACTGAAGCTTTCTTT. Its protein is CASRREGRVNTEAFF.

The J gene is TRBJ2-7, the V gene TRBV21-1; no DNA check was done on the table's D call, TRBD1. TRBV21-1 is assigned pseudogene status. The CDR3 covers 16 residues. CDR3 coding DNA: TGTGCCAGCAGCAAATCGGGACAGGGGGCGCGAAACGAGCAGTACTTC. Encoded protein: CASSKSGQGARNEQYF.

The chain employs TRBV19 and TRBJ2-1; D perhaps matches TRBD1 (5 bases). Trimming shortened V by 0 bases and J by 2 bases, and 14 bases separated the two germline ends. The CDR3 length is 17 residues. Germline V lookup: CDR1 LNHDA, CDR2 SQIVND (reference sequence). The CDR3: CASSIDSGAAAYNEQFF. As DNA, the CDR3 is TGTGCCAGTAGTATAGATTCTGGGGCCGCCGCCTACAATGAGCAGTTCTTC. Variable domain in full (rest from reference TRBV19 and TRBJ2-1): DGGITQSPKYLFRKEGQNVTLSCEQNLNHDAMYWYRQDPGQGLRLIYYSQIVNDFQKGDIAEGYSVSREKKESFPLTVTSAQKNPTAFYLCASSIDSGAAAYNEQFFGPGTRLTVL.

The chain recombines TRBV28 with TRBJ2-1; D unclear. The CDR3 length is 11 residues. Germline V gene sequence: CDR1 MDHEN, CDR2 SYDVKM. The germline V and J ends were trimmed by 2 bases and 14 bases, with 10 bases remaining between them. CDR3 sequence reads: CASSLGQLEFF. CDR3 bases: TGTGCCAGCAGTTTAGGGCAATTGGAGTTCTTC.

The chain employs TRBV30 and TRBJ1-5, with 7 bases aligning to TRBD1. The CDR3 sequence is 13 residues long. Trimming cost V 5 bases and J 6 bases; bases outside gene matches: 7. CDR1 and CDR2 (germline): GTSNPN, SVGIG (reference sequence). In nucleotides, the CDR3 is TGTGCCTGGGACAGGGAAGGGGTTCAGCCCCAGCATTTT. It yields the protein CAWDREGVQPQHF.

The chain carries TRBV28 and TRBJ2-7; tentative D call: TRBD1 (5 bases). The CDR3 is 12 residues long. Trimming cost V 5 bases and J 1 base, with 6 bases left between them. Germline V gives CDR1 MDHEN, CDR2 SYDVKM. CDR3 sequence: CASSPGSYEQYF. In DNA, the CDR3 is TGTGCCAGCAGTCCAGGGTCCTACGAGCAGTACTTC.

This chain connects TRBV25-1 to TRBJ1-4; maybe TRBD1 (5 bases). The length of the CDR3 is 14 residues. V dropped 2 bases and J dropped 8 bases, with 12 bases sitting between them. Germline-derived CDR1 and CDR2 are MGHDK and SYGVNS. CDR3 region: CASSEEGAGEKLFF. Written as DNA, the CDR3 is TGTGCCAGCAGTGAAGAAGGGGCCGGGGAAAAACTGTTTTTT. The full variable domain, its missing parts supplied by reference TRBV25-1 and TRBJ1-4, is EADIYQTPRYLVIGTGKKITLECSQTMGHDKMYWYQQDPGMELHLIHYSYGVNSTEKGDLSSESTVSRIRTEHFPLTLESARPSHTSQYLCASSEEGAGEKLFFGSGTQLSVL.

This clone was observed a single time. The chain employs TRBV7-2 and TRBJ1-5, with D hard to call. With 5 bases removed from V and 3 bases from J, the gap between germline ends came to 8 bases. CDR1 SGHTA and CDR2 FQGNSA come from the germline V gene. This CDR3 region has 13 residues. CDR3 region: CASSRGPNQPQHF. The CDR3 bases are TGTGCCAGCAGCCGAGGGCCCAATCAGCCCCAGCATTTT.

DNA of the CDR3: TGTGCCAGCAGTTCCCGGGGACAGGGGAAATGGACTGAAGCTTTCTTT. It yields the protein CASSSRGQGKWTEAFF. This chain links TRBV28 with TRBJ1-1, with 10 bases that match TRBD1. Germline V gene sequence: CDR1 MDHEN, CDR2 SYDVKM. V was clipped by 4 bases and J by 5 bases; unmatched bases: 10. The CDR3 length is 16 residues.

This rearrangement joins TRBV27 to TRBJ1-1, with a tentative D call TRBD1 (5 bases). CDR1 is MNHEY, CDR2 SMNVEV, per germline (reference sequence). V lost 3 bases to trimming and J lost 11 bases, with 10 bases between them. This CDR3 comprises 11 residues. The CDR3 bases are TGTGCCAGCAGTTTCCGGGGGAGGGCTTTCTTT. Amino acids: CASSFRGRAFF.

The gene calls are TRBV27 and TRBJ2-1; 14 bases map to TRBD2. Unmatched junction bases numbered 8, after V lost 5 bases and J lost 8 bases. The CDR3 length is 16 residues. The germline V gene encodes CDR1 MNHEY and CDR2 SMNVEV (reference sequence). CDR3 loop: CASSGTGLAGVDEQFF. The CDR3 DNA reads TGTGCCAGCAGTGGAACGGGACTAGCGGGAGTAGATGAGCAGTTCTTC.

V is TRBV27 and J is TRBJ2-1; 8 nucleotides agree with TRBD2. Germline V gene lookup returns CDR1 MNHEY and CDR2 SMNVEV (reference sequence). V trimming: 4 bases; J trimming: 6 bases; junction bases outside the gene matches: 8. The CDR3 length is 15 residues. The CDR3 DNA is TGTGCCAGCAGTTCCCGGGGGGGTATGGCCAATGAGCAGTTCTTC. Amino acid sequence: CASSSRGGMANEQFF.

This chain joins TRBV5-1 and TRBJ1-1, with TRBD1 as a possible D gene (5 bases). The CDR3 loop spans 16 amino acids. Germline assignment: CDR1 SGHRS and CDR2 YFSETQ. V lost 1 base to trimming and J lost 5 bases, with 18 bases between them. As DNA, the CDR3 is TGCGCCAGCAGCTTGATCTTTGGGGCAGGGCAAACTGAAGCTTTCTTT. It codes for CASSLIFGAGQTEAFF.

V is TRBV6-5 and J is TRBJ1-4; 9 bases are shared with TRBD1. The CDR3 has 15 residues. Germline V gene sequence: CDR1 MNHEY, CDR2 SVGAGI. Trimming removed 4 bases from V and 3 bases from J; junction bases left unmatched: 3. CDR3 amino acids: CASSSRQGANEKLFF. In nucleotides, the CDR3 is TGTGCCAGCAGTTCCCGACAGGGGGCTAATGAAAAACTGTTTTTT.

The rearrangement links TRBV27 to TRBJ1-2; D is perhaps TRBD1 (5 bases). Germline V gives CDR1 MNHEY, CDR2 SMNVEV (reference sequence). This CDR3 has 14 residues. The V end lost 0 bases, the J end lost 7 bases, and 12 bases lay between the germline ends. For the CDR3, the DNA is TGTGCCAGCAGTTTATCTTGGGAAAGGGGTGGCTACACCTTC. This gives the protein CASSLSWERGGYTF.

This chain's CDR3 is CASGVQALNNEQFF. CDR3 nucleotide sequence: TGTGCCAGCGGGGTACAGGCGCTCAACAATGAGCAGTTCTTC. The V and J genes are TRBV9 and TRBJ2-1, with a weak D call TRBD1 (5 bases). Trimming took 7 bases from V and 5 from J, leaving 16 bases between them. The CDR3 consists of 14 residues. Looked up from germline, CDR1 is SGDLS and CDR2 is YYNGEE.